This is a list of T cell receptor beta chains from one sample in a study of cytomegalovirus exposure and HLA in healthy donors. Produced via immunoSEQ multiplex PCR; TCRdb's table is partial and in-frame only. This sample has roughly 170,000 clones, with around 83% found just once. Material for sequencing was PBMCs. All receptors come from a girl aged 2-10 years in good health and CMV-seropositive. The CDR3 runs from the conserved cysteine through the conserved F or W. D genes are given only for firm matches. Rows give clone size only sometimes, using once, few, many, or a class for an expanded clone.

D gene,clone size,J gene,V gene,CDR3 DNA,CDR3 protein
TRBD1,-,TRBJ1-1,TRBV30,TGTGCCTGGAGTGTTATCCGGGACAGGAGTAACACTGAAGCTTTCTTT,CAWSVIRDRSNTEAFF
-,-,TRBJ1-1,TRBV28,TGTGCCAGCAGTCTGCCCCTTGGGGCTCCGCTGAACACTGAAGCTTTCTTT,CASSLPLGAPLNTEAFF
-,-,TRBJ1-1,TRBV28,TGTGCCAGCAGTTTACACAGGGAAGGAGCTTTCTTT,CASSLHREGAFF
-,-,TRBJ2-4,TRBV5-4,TGTGCCAGCAGCTTGCAGGGGGGCGGAGGAAACATTCAGTACTTC,CASSLQGGGGNIQYF
-,-,TRBJ1-5,TRBV6-1,TGTGCCAGCAGAGACAGTTACAATCAGCCCCAGCATTTT,CASRDSYNQPQHF
-,-,TRBJ2-5,TRBV7-9,TGTGCCAGCAGCTTAGAAGTGCTCTATAAAGAGACCCAGTACTTC,CASSLEVLYKETQYF
TRBD2,-,TRBJ2-7,TRBV28,TGTGCCAGCAGTTTGGATCTAGCGGCCTACGAGCAGTACTTC,CASSLDLAAYEQYF
-,-,TRBJ2-4,TRBV7-9,TGTGCCAGCAGCTTAGGACATAGGGCGACAGGGAGGAACATTCAGTACTTC,CASSLGHRATGRNIQYF
-,-,TRBJ2-3,TRBV19,TGTGCCAGTAGTATACCGGGAGAGGGGTCCGATACGCAGTATTTT,CASSIPGEGSDTQYF
TRBD1,few,TRBJ1-4,TRBV30,TGTGCCTGGACAGGACAGGGGGGGTCCCTGGGCGTTTTT,CAWTGQGGSLGVF
-,-,TRBJ1-2,TRBV11-2,TGTGCCAGCAGCCCGATGGGAGCTAACTATGGCTACACCTTC,CASSPMGANYGYTF
-,-,TRBJ1-3,TRBV5-6,TGTGCCAGCAGCTTTTCAGAGGGATCAGGAAACACCATATATTTT,CASSFSEGSGNTIYF
TRBD2,-,TRBJ2-3,TRBV5-4,TGTGCCAGCACATTCGGGGGGGCAATTCGATCAGATACGCAGTATTTT,CASTFGGAIRSDTQYF
-,-,TRBJ2-4,TRBV4-1,TGCGCCAGCAGCCAAGGGAGGTCGACGGAAAACATTCAGTACTTC,CASSQGRSTENIQYF
-,-,TRBJ1-1,TRBV12-5,TGTGCTAGTGGACGGGGGGTTGGAGTGAACACTGAAGCTTTCTTT,CASGRGVGVNTEAFF
TRBD1,-,TRBJ1-3,TRBV9,TGTGCCAGCAGCGTAGGACAGGGGGTTGGAAACACCATATATTTT,CASSVGQGVGNTIYF
-,-,TRBJ2-1,TRBV7-3,TGTGCCAGCAGCGCTAATGGGGACAACTCCTACAATGAGCAGTTCTTC,CASSANGDNSYNEQFF
-,-,TRBJ1-1,TRBV7-9,TGTTCCAGCAGCTTTTACAGGGCCCAGGCTTTCTTT,CSSSFYRAQAFF
TRBD1,few,TRBJ1-2,TRBV6-1,TGTGCCAGCCAGACAGGGGGAAACTATGGCTACACCTTC,CASQTGGNYGYTF
TRBD1,-,TRBJ2-7,TRBV15,TGTGCCACCAGTCAAGGACAGGGGTTTTACGAGCAGTACTTC,CATSQGQGFYEQYF
TRBD2,-,TRBJ2-2,TRBV9,TGTGCCAGCAGCTCAGCCGCGGGAGGTGACACCGGGGAGCTGTTTTTT,CASSSAAGGDTGELFF
-,-,TRBJ2-1,TRBV5-1,TGCGCCAGCAGCTTCCTGCAAGGAGGTCATGAGCAGTTCTTC,CASSFLQGGHEQFF
-,-,TRBJ2-5,TRBV6-1,TGTGCCAGCAGTGAATTTCCGGGCGCGAGCGGAAAAGAGACCCAGTACTTC,CASSEFPGASGKETQYF
TRBD2,-,TRBJ2-3,TRBV15,TGTGCCACCAGAAAAAGTATAGGGACTAGCGGGGGAAATACGCAGTATTTT,CATRKSIGTSGGNTQYF
TRBD1,few,TRBJ1-2,TRBV30,TGTGCCTGGAGTGGGGGGACAGGGGGTGGCTACACCTTC,CAWSGGTGGGYTF
-,-,TRBJ2-7,TRBV7-2,TGTGCCAGCAGCTTAGATTACAGAACCTACGAGCAGTACTTC,CASSLDYRTYEQYF
-,-,TRBJ1-1,TRBV6-5,TGTGCCAGCAGTCAACAGGGTAGTGGGACTGAAGCTTTCTTT,CASSQQGSGTEAFF
TRBD2,-,TRBJ2-1,TRBV6-1,TGTGCCAGCAGTGAAAGGGGACTAGCGGGAGGGCCACCCTACAATGAGCAGTTCTTC,CASSERGLAGGPPYNEQFF
-,-,TRBJ1-2,TRBV29-1,TGCAGCGTTGCAGTGAACTATGGCTACACCTTC,CSVAVNYGYTF
TRBD1,-,TRBJ1-1,TRBV7-3,TGTGCCAGCAGCTTCCCCCCAGGACAGGGAACAAACACTGAAGCTTTCTTT,CASSFPPGQGTNTEAFF
TRBD2,-,TRBJ2-3,TRBV11-3,TGTGCCAGCAGCCTTGATAGCGGGGGAAGCACAGATACGCAGTATTTT,CASSLDSGGSTDTQYF
-,-,TRBJ2-1,TRBV29-1,TGCAGCGTTGGATTCCTGATCAGGGCGGTGTACAATGAGCAGTTCTTC,CSVGFLIRAVYNEQFF
-,-,TRBJ1-1,TRBV30,TGTGCCTGGAGGGGGGGGGCTCAGTACACTGAAGCTTTCTTT,CAWRGGAQYTEAFF